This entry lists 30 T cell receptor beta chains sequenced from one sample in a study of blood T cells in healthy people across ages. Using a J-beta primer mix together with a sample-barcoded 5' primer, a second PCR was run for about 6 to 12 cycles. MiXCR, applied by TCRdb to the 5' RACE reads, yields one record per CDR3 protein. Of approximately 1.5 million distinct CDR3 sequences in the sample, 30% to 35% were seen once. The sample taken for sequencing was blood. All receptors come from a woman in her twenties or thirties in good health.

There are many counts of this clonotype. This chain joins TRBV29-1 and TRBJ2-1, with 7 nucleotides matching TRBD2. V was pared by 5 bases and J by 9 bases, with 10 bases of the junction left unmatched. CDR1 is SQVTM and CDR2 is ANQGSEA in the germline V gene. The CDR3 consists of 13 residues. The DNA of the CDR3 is TGCAGCGTTCCCCCGGGAGGTGGGAGTGAGCAGTTCTTC. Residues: CSVPPGGGSEQFF.

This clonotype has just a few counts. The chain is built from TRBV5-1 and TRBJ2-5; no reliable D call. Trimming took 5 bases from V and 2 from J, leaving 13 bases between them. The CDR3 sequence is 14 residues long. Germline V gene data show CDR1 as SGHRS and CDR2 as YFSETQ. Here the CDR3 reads CASSGTLFQETQYF. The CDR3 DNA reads TGCGCCAGCAGTGGAACTCTATTTCAAGAGACCCAGTACTTC.

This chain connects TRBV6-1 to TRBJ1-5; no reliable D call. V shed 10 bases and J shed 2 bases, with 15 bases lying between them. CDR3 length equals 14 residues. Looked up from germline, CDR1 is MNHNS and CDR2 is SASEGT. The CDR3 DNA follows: TGTGCCATTACCGGGCCTCCCGGCAATCAGCCCCAGCATTTT. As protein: CAITGPPGNQPQHF.

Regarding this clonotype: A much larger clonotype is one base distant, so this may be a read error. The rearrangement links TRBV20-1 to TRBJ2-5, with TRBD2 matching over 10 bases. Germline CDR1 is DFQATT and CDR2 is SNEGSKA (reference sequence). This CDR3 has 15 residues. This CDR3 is CSARPGTSVSYEQHF. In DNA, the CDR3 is TGCAGTGCTAGGCCCGGGACTAGCGTCTCCTACGAGCAGCACTTC.

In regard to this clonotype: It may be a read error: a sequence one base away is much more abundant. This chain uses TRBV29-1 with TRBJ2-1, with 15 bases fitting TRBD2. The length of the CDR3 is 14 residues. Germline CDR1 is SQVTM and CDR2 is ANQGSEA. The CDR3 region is CGVGLAGGHNEQFF. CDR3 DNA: TGCGGCGTTGGACTAGCGGGGGGGCACAATGAGCAGTTCTTC.

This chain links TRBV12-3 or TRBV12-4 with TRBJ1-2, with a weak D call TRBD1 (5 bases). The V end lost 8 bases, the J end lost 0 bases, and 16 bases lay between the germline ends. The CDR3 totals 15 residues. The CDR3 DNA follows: TGTGCCAGCCGCTCGGGCAGGGAGGCTAACTATGGCTACACCTTC. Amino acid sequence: CASRSGREANYGYTF.

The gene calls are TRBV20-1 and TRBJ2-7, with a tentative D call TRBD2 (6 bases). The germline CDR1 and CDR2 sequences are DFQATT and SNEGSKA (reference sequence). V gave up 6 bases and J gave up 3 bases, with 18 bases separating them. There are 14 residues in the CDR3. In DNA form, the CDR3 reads TGCAGTGCCGATCAAGCGGGTGAGTTCTACGAGCAGTACTTC. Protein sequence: CSADQAGEFYEQYF.

In nucleotides, the CDR3 is TGCAGTGCTAGATCAGGGGGGCCTGGAAACACCATATATTTT. Encoded protein: CSARSGGPGNTIYF. V usage is TRBV20-1 and J usage is TRBJ1-3; TRBD1 matches at 7 bases. Looked up from germline, CDR1 is DFQATT and CDR2 is SNEGSKA (reference sequence). The length of the CDR3 is 14 residues. Losses at the gene ends were 2 bases for V and 2 bases for J; bases not matched to a gene: 3.

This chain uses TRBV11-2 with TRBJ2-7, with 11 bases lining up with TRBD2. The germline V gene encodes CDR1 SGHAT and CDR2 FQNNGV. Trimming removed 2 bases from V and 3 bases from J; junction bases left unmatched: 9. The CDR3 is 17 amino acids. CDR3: CASSLSPPTSGSYEQYF. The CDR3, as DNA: TGTGCCAGCAGCTTAAGCCCTCCAACTAGCGGGAGCTACGAGCAGTACTTC.

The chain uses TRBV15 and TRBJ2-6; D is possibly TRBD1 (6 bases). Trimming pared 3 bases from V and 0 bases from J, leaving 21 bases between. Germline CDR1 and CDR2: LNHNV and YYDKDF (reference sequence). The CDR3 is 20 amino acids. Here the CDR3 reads CATSRSFDRLLVSGANVLTF. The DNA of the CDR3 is TGTGCCACCAGCAGGAGTTTCGACAGGCTCTTGGTCTCTGGGGCCAACGTCCTGACTTTC.

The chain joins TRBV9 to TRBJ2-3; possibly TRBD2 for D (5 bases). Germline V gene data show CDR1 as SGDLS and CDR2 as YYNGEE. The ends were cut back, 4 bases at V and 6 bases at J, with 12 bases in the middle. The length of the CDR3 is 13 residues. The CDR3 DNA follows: TGTGCCAGCAGCCTCGGGAACCTGGATACGCAGTATTTT. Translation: CASSLGNLDTQYF. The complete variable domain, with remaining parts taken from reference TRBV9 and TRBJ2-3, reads DSGVTQTPKHLITATGQRVTLRCSPRSGDLSVYWYQQSLDQGLQFLIQYYNGEERAKGNILERFSAQQFPDLHSELNLSSLELGDSALYFCASSLGNLDTQYFGPGTRLTVL.

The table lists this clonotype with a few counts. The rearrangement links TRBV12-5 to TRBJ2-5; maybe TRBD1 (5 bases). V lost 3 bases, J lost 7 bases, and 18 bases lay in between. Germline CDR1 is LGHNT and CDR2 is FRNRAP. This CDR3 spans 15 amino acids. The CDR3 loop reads CASGLEDRPYGTQYF. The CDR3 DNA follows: TGTGCTAGTGGTTTAGAAGACAGACCTTATGGGACCCAGTACTTC.

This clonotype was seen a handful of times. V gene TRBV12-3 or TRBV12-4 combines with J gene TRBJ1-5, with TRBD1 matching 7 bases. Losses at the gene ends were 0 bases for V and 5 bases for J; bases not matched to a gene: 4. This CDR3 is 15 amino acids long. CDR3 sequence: CASSLAIQGHQPQHF. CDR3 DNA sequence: TGTGCCAGCAGTTTAGCGATACAGGGGCATCAGCCCCAGCATTTT.

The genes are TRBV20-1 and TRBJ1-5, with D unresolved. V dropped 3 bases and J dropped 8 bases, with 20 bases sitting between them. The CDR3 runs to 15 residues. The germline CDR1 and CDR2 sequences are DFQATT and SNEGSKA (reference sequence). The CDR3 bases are TGCAGTGCTAGGGGTTCAGGTTCCCAACAGAAGCCCCAGCATTTT. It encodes CSARGSGSQQKPQHF.

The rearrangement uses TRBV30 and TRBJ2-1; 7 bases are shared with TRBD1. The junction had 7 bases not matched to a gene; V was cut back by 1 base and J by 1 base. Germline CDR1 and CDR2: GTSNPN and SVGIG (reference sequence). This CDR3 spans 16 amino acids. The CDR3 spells CAWSATPGGSYNEQFF. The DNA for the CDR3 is TGTGCCTGGAGTGCTACCCCAGGGGGTTCCTACAATGAGCAGTTCTTC.

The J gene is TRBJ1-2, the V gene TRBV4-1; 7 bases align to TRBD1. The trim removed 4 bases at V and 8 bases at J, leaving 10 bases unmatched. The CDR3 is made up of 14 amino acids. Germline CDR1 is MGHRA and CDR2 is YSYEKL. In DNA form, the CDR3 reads TGCGCCAGCAGCCTAGAGACAGGGCTCTTGGGCTACACCTTC. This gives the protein CASSLETGLLGYTF.

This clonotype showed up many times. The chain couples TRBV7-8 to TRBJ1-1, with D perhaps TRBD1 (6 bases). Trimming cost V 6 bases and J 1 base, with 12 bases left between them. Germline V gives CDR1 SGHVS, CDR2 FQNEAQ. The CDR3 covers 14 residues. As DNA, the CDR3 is TGTGCCAGCAGTTCCGGACAGAAGAACACTGAAGCTTTCTTT. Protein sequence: CASSSGQKNTEAFF.

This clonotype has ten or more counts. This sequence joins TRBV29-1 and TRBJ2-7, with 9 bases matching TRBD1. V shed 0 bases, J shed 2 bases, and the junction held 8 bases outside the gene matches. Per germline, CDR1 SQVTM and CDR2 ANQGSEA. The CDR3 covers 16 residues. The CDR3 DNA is TGCAGCGTTGAAGATATGCGGGACAGGGCTACCTACGAGCAGTACTTC. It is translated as CSVEDMRDRATYEQYF.

The CDR3 loop reads CASSVIPLGRVADTQYF. DNA of the CDR3: TGTGCCAGCAGCGTCATCCCCCTGGGGCGGGTGGCAGATACGCAGTATTTT. The rearrangement joins TRBV11-3 to TRBJ2-3, with D perhaps being TRBD1 or TRBD2 (5 bases each). CDR3 length: 17 residues. Looked up from germline, CDR1 is SGHNT and CDR2 is YENEEA. V shed 5 bases and J shed 4 bases, with 22 bases lying between them.

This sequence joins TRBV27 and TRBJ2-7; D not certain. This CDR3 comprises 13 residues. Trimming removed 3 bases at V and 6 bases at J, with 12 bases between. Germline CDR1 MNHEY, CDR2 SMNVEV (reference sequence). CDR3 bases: TGTGCCAGCAGTTTGGGGAACCTAGGCGAGCAGTACTTC. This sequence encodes CASSLGNLGEQYF.

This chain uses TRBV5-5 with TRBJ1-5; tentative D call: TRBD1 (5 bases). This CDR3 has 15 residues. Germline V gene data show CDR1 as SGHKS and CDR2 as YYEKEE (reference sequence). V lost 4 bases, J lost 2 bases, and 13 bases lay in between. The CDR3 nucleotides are TGTGCCAGCAGCCCGCAGGGTGACGGCAATCAGCCCCAGCATTTT. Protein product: CASSPQGDGNQPQHF.

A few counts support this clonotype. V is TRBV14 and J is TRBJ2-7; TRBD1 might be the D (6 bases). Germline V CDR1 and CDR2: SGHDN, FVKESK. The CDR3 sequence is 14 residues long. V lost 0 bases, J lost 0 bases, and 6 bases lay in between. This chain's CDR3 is CASSQEDSSYEQYF. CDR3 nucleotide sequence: TGTGCCAGCAGCCAAGAGGACAGCTCCTACGAGCAGTACTTC.

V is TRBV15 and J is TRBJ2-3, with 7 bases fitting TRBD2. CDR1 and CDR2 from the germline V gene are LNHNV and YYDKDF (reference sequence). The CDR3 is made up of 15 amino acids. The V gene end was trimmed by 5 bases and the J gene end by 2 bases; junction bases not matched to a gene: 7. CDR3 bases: TGTGCCACCAGCGGGGCGGGGGTGACCACAGATACGCAGTATTTT. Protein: CATSGAGVTTDTQYF.

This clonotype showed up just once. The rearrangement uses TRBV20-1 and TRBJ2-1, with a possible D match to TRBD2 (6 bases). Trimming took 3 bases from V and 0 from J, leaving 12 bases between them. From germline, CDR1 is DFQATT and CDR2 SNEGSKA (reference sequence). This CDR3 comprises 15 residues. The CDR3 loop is CSARDLADSYNEQFF. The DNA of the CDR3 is TGCAGTGCTAGGGATTTAGCGGACTCCTACAATGAGCAGTTCTTC.

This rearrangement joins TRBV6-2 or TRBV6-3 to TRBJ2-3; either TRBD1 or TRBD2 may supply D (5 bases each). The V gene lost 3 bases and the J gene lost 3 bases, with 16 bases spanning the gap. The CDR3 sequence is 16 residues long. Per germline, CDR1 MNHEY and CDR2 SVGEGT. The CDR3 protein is CASSYEAGEGTDTQYF. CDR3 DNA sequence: TGTGCCAGCAGTTATGAGGCGGGCGAGGGGACAGATACGCAGTATTTT.

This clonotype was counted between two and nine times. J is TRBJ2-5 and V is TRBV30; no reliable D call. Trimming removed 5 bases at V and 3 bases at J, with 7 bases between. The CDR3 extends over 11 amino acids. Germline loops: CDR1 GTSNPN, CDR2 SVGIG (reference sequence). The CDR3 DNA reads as TGTGCCTGGCGCTTCAAAGAGACCCAGTACTTC. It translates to CAWRFKETQYF.

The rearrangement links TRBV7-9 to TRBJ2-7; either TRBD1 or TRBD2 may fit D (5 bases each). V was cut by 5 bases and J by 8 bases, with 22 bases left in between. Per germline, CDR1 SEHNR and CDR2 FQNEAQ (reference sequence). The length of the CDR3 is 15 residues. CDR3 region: CASSPKGDPVWKQYF. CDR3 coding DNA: TGTGCCAGCAGCCCAAAAGGGGACCCCGTTTGGAAGCAGTACTTC.

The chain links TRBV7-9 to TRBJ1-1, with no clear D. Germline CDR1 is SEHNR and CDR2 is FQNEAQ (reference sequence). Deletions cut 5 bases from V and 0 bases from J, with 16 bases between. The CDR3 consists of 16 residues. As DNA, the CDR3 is TGTGCCAGCAGCCCAGGTTTAGGAGGGCTGAACACTGAAGCTTTCTTT. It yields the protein CASSPGLGGLNTEAFF.

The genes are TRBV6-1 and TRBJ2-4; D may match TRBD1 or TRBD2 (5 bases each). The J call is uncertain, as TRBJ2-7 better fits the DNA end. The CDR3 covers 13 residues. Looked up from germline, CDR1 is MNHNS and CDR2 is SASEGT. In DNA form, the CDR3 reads TGTGCCAGCAAAGGGACCTACTTGTACGAGCAGTACTTC. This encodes CASKGTYLYEQYF.

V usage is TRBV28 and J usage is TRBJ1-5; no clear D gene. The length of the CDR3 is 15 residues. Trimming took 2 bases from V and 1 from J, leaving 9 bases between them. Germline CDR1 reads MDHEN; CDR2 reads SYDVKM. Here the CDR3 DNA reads TGTGCCAGCAGTTTAGGTTGGGTGAGCAATCAGCCCCAGCATTTT. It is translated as CASSLGWVSNQPQHF.